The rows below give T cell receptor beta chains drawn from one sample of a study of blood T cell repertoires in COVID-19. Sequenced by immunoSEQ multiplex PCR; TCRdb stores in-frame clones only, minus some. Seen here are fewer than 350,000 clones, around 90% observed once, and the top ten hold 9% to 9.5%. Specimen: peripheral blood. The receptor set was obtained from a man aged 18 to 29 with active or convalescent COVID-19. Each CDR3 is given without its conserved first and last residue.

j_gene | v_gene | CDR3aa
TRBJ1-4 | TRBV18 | ASSSRDTNEKLF
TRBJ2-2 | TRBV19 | ASHRGRGPGELF
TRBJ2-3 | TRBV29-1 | SVRTGGTDTQY
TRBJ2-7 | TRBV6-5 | ASLDRGRNHEQY
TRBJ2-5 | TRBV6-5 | ASSYSYRALRETQY
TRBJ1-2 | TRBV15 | ATSGGNRGQGGYT
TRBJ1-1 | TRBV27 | ASRSEGTEAF
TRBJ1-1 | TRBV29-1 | SVRPVDRGPGTEAF
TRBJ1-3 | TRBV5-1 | ASSALQGHSGNTIY
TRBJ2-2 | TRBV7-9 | ASSQVAFINTGELF
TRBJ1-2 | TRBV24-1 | ATSDGTGDYGYT
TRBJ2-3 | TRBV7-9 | ASSLGSSGASTDTQY
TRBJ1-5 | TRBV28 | ASSLGGYSNQPQH
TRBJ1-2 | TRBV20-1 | SASRTGTNYGYT
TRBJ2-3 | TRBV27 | ASSKIMRGGTDTQY
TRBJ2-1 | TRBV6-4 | ASSDEGTAPWNEQF
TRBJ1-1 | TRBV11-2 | ASSLSGTEAF
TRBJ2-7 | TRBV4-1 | ASSPTGEVSEQY
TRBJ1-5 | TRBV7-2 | ASSSAGTPYSNQPQH